This passage covers 6 T cell receptor beta chains from one sample sequenced in a study of human T cells and chemical hapten exposure. Via MiXCR, TCRdb re-called the RACE reads, giving one row per CDR3 protein. The table has tens of thousands of distinct CDR3 sequences, 10% seen once. Time point reported: patch test 2, 6 weeks after DPC sensitization. Treatment denoted: therapeutic diphenylcyclopropenone sensitization with weekly scalp DPC. The sequenced sample was whole blood, obtained in connection with sensitization to the hapten diphenylcyclopropenone (DPC). These TCRs come from a woman between 45 and 65 years old with alopecia areata. Some clones in this sample may be carry-over from other donors' samples.

This chain joins TRBV11-2 and TRBJ2-7; D tentatively reads TRBD1 or TRBD2 (5 bases each). V lost 2 bases, J lost 0 bases, and 14 bases lay in between. There are 16 residues in the CDR3. CDR1 and CDR2 (germline): SGHAT, FQNNGV. For the CDR3, the DNA is TGTGCCAGCAGCTTATCTTCCGGGACGGCCTCCTACGAGCAGTACTTC. Translation gives CASSLSSGTASYEQYF.

This clonotype was detected ten times or more. V is TRBV20-1 and J is TRBJ2-1; TRBD2 aligns across 7 bases. Germline assignment: CDR1 DFQATT and CDR2 SNEGSKA (reference sequence). V shed 6 bases and J 7 bases; nucleotides not matched to a gene: 15. The CDR3 extends over 15 amino acids. The CDR3 loop reads CSAIEWASGRNEQFF. For the CDR3, the DNA is TGCAGTGCGATAGAGTGGGCTAGCGGCCGGAATGAGCAGTTCTTC.

The chain's CDR3 is CATRRGYSGANVLTF. CDR3 nucleotide sequence: TGTGCCACACGGAGGGGGTACTCTGGGGCCAACGTCCTGACTTTC. V is TRBV6-1 and J is TRBJ2-6; D tentatively reads TRBD1 or TRBD2 (6 bases each). This CDR3 region has 15 residues. In germline, CDR1 is MNHNS, CDR2 SASEGT. The V and J ends lost 10 bases and 0 bases respectively, with 13 bases between them.

This clonotype was detected many times. The DNA of the CDR3 is TGTGCCACCTCCTTCCCAGGGACCACTGAAGCTTTCTTT. It encodes CATSFPGTTEAFF. The chain couples TRBV6-5 to TRBJ1-1; weak D call: TRBD1 (5 bases). CDR3 length: 13 amino acids. Germline-derived CDR1 and CDR2 are MNHEY and SVGAGI. V was clipped by 10 bases and J by 4 bases, with 16 bases between them.

This clonotype came up a few times. The J gene is TRBJ1-3, the V gene TRBV9; a weak D match, TRBD1 (5 bases). The CDR3 has 14 residues. CDR1 is SGDLS and CDR2 is YYNGEE in the germline V gene. V gave up 4 bases and J gave up 0 bases, with 8 bases separating them. CDR3 bases: TGTGCCAGCAGCACAGGTCGCTCTGGAAACACCATATATTTT. Protein sequence: CASSTGRSGNTIYF.

The chain links TRBV20-1 to TRBJ1-4; D gene ambiguous. V lost 5 bases and J 0 bases, leaving 7 bases between the germline ends. The germline CDR1 and CDR2 sequences are DFQATT and SNEGSKA (reference sequence). The CDR3 loop spans 13 amino acids. Here the CDR3 reads CSAQIATNEKLFF. CDR3 coding DNA: TGCAGTGCTCAGATTGCAACTAATGAAAAACTGTTTTTT.